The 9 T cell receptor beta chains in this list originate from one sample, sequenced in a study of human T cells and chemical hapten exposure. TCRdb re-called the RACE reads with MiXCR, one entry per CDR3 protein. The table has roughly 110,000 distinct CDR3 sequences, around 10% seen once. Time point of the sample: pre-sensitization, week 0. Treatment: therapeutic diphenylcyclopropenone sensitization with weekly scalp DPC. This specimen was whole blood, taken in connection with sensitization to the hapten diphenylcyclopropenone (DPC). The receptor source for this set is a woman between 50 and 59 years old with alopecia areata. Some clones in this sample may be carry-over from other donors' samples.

CDR3 sequence: CASSVRQGGTEAFF. CDR3 DNA: TGTGCCAGCAGCGTAAGACAGGGAGGCACTGAAGCTTTCTTT. The chain recombines TRBV6-5 with TRBJ1-1; TRBD1 agrees at 7 bases. The CDR3 sequence is 14 residues long. Losses at the gene ends were 6 bases for V and 4 bases for J; bases not matched to a gene: 8. Germline V CDR1 and CDR2: MNHEY, SVGAGI.

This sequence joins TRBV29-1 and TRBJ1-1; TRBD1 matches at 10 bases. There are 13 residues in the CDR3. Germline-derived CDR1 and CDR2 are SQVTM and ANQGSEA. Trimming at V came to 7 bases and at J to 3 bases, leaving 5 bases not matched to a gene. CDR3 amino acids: CSGGQGEDTEAFF. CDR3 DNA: TGCAGCGGCGGACAGGGGGAGGACACTGAAGCTTTCTTT.

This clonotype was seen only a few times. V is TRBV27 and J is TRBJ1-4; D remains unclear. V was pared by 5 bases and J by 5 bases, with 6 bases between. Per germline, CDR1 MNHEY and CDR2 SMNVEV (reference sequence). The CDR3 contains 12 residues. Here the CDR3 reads CASSTANEKLFF. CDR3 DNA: TGTGCCAGCAGTACCGCGAATGAAAAACTGTTTTTT.

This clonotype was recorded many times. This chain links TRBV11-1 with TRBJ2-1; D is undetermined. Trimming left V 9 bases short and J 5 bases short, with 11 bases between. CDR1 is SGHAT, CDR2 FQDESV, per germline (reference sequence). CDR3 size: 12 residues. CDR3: CASSRRDNEQFF. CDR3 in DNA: TGTGCCAGTTCGCGCAGAGACAATGAGCAGTTCTTC.

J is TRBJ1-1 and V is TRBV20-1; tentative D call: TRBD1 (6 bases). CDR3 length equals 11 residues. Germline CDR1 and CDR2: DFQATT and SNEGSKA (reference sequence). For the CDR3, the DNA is TGCAGCAGGGGAAGAGGCACTGAAGCTTTCTTT. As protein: CSRGRGTEAFF.

The CDR3 DNA is TGCAGTGCTAACCAGGGGCAAGGACAGCCCCAGCATTTT. Its protein product is CSANQGQGQPQHF. The genes are TRBV20-1 and TRBJ1-5; D possibly corresponds to TRBD1 (6 bases). This CDR3 has 13 amino acids. CDR1 and CDR2 from the germline V gene are DFQATT and SNEGSKA (reference sequence). The V end lost 4 bases, the J end lost 7 bases, and 14 bases lay between the germline ends.

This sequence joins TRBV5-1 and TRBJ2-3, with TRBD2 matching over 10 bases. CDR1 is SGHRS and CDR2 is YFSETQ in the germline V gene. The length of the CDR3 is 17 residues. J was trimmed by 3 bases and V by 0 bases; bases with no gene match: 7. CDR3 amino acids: CASSLASSGSTTDTQYF. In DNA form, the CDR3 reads TGCGCCAGCAGCTTGGCCTCTAGCGGGAGTACGACAGATACGCAGTATTTT.

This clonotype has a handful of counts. The CDR3 coding sequence is TGCGCCAGCAGCTGGGGACCTGCGGGGCTAGCGCAAGACAATGAGCAGTTCTTC. Translating it yields CASSWGPAGLAQDNEQFF. The J gene is TRBJ2-1, the V gene TRBV5-1; possible D gene TRBD2, 6 bases. With 3 bases removed from V and 5 bases from J, the gap between germline ends came to 24 bases. The CDR3 totals 18 residues. Germline V gene lookup returns CDR1 SGHRS and CDR2 YFSETQ.

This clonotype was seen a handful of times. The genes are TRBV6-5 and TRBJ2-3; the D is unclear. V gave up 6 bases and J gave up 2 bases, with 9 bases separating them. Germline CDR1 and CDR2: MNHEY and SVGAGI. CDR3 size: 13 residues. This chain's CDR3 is CASRVENTDTQYF. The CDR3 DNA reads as TGTGCCAGCAGGGTCGAAAACACAGATACGCAGTATTTT.